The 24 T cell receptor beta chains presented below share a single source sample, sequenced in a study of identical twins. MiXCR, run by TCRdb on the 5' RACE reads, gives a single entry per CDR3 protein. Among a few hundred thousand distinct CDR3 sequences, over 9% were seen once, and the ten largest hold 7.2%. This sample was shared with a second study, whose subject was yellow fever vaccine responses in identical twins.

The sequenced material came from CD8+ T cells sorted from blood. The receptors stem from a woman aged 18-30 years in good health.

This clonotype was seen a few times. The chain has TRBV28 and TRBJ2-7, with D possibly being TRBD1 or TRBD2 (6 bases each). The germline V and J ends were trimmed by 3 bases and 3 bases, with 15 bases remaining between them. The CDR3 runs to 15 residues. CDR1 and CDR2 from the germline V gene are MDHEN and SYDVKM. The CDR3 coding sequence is TGTGCCAGCAGTTTCTCGCGGGACAATAACTACGAGCAGTACTTC. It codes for CASSFSRDNNYEQYF.

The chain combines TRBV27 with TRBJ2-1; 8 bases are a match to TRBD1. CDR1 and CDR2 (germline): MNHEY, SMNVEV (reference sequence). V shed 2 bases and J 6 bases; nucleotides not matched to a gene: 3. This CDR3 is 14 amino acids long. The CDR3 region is CASSLQDRANEQFF. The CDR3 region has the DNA TGTGCCAGCAGTTTACAGGACAGGGCCAATGAGCAGTTCTTC.

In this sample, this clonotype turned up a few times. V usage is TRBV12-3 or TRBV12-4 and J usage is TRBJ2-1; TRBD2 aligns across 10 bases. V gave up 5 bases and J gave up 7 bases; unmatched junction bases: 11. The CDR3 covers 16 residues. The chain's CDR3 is CASSDKRGGRWNEQFF. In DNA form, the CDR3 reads TGTGCCAGCAGTGATAAGCGGGGGGGCCGTTGGAATGAGCAGTTCTTC.

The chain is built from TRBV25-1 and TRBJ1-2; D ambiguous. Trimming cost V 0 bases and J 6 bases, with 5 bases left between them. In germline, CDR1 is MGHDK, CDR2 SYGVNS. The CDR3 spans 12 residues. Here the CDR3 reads CASSEYRDGYTF. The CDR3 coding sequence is TGTGCCAGCAGTGAATATAGGGATGGCTACACCTTC.

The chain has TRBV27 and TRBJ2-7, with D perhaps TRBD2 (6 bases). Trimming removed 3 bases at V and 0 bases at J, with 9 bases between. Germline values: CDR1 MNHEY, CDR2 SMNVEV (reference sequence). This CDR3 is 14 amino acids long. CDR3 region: CASSFAGNSYEQYF. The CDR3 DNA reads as TGTGCCAGCAGTTTCGCGGGAAACTCCTACGAGCAGTACTTC.

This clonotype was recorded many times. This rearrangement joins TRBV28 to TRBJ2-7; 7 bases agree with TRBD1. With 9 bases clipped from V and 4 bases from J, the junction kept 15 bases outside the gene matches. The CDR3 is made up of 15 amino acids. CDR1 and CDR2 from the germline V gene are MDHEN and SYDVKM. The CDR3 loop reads CASLETGSDLYEQYV. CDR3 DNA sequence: TGTGCCAGTTTGGAGACAGGGTCCGATTTGTACGAGCAGTACGTC.

CDR3 nucleotides: TGTGCCAGCAGTGATTGGAACACCAATGAAAAACTGTTTTTT. It yields the protein CASSDWNTNEKLFF. The V and J genes are TRBV2 and TRBJ1-4; D not resolved. Per the germline V gene, CDR1 is SNHLY and CDR2 is FYNNEI. The CDR3 has 14 residues. V was trimmed by 3 bases and J by 5 bases, leaving 10 bases between them.

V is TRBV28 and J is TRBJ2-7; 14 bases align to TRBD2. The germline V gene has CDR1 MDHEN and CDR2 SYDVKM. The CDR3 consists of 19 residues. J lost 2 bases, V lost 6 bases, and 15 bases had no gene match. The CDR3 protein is CASSLTPRTSGRTTYEQYF. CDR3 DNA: TGTGCCAGCAGCCTTACCCCTCGGACTAGCGGGAGGACTACCTACGAGCAGTACTTC.

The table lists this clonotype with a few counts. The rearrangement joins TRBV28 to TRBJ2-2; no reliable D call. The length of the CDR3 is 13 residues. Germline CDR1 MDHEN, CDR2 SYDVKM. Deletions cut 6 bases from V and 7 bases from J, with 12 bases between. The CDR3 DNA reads TGTGCCAGCAGCAGGCGCGCTGACGGGGAGCTGTTTTTT. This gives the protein CASSRRADGELFF.

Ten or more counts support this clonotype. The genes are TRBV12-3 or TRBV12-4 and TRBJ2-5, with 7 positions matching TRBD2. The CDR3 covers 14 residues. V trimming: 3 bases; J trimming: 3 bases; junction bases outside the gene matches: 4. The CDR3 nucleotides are TGTGCCAGCAGTTTGCTGGGGGGGGAAGAGACCCAGTACTTC. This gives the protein CASSLLGGEETQYF.

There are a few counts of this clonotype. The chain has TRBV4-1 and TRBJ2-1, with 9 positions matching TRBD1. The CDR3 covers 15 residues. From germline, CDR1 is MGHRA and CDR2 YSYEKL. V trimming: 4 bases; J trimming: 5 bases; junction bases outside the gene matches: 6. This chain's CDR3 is CASSRDREIDNEQFF. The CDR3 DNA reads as TGCGCCAGCAGCCGGGACAGGGAAATTGACAATGAGCAGTTCTTC.

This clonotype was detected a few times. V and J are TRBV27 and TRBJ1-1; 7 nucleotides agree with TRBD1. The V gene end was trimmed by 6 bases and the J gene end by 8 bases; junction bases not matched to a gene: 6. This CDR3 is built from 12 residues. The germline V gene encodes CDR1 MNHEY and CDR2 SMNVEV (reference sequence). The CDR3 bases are TGTGCCAGCAGCTCAAACAGGGGAGAAGCTTTCTTT. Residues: CASSSNRGEAFF.

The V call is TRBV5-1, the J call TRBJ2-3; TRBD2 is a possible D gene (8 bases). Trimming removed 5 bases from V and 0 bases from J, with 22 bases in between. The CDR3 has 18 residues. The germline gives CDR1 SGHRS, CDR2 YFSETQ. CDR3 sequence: CASRGDSGSGTSTDTQYF. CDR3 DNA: TGCGCCAGCAGAGGGGACAGCGGGAGTGGAACTAGCACAGATACGCAGTATTTT.

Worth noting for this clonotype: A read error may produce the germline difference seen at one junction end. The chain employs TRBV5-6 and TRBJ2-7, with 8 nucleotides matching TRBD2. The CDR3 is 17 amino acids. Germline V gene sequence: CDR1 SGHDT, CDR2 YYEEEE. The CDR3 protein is CAISPRLLAGQSYEQYF. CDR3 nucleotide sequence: TGTGCCATCAGCCCGCGGCTCCTAGCGGGTCAATCCTACGAGCAGTACTTC.

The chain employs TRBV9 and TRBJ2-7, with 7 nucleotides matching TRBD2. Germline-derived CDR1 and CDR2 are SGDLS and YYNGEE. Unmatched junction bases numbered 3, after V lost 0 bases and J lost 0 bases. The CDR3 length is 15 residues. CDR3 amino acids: CASSVGGTTSYEQYF. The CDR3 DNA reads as TGTGCCAGCAGCGTAGGGGGGACTACCTCCTACGAGCAGTACTTC.

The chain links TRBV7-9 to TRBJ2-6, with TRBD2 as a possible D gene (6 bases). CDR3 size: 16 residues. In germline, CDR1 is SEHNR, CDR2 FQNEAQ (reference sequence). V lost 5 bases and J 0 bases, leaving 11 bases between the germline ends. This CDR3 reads CASSDRSGSGANVLTF. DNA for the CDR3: TGTGCCAGCAGCGACCGTAGCGGCTCTGGGGCCAACGTCCTGACTTTC. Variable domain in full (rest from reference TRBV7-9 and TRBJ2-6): DTGVSQNPRHKITKRGQNVTFRCDPISEHNRLYWYRQTLGQGPEFLTYFQNEAQLEKSRLLSDRFSAERPKGSFSTLEIQRTEQGDSAMYLCASSDRSGSGANVLTFGAGSRLTVL.

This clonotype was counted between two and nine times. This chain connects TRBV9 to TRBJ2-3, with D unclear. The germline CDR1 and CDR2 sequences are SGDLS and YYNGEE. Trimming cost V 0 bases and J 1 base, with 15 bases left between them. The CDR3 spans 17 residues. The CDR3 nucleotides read TGTGCCAGCAGCGTAGCTACTTCGGAGTCAGGCACAGATACGCAGTATTTT. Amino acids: CASSVATSESGTDTQYF.

The DNA for the CDR3 is TGTGCCAGCAGCGTAGCTCAGACGGCAACCTACGAGCAGTACTTC. Encoded protein: CASSVAQTATYEQYF. The J gene is TRBJ2-7, the V gene TRBV9, with D unresolved. V was shortened by 0 bases and J by 2 bases, with 12 bases between the two germline ends. The CDR3 loop spans 15 amino acids. Per the germline V gene, CDR1 is SGDLS and CDR2 is YYNGEE.

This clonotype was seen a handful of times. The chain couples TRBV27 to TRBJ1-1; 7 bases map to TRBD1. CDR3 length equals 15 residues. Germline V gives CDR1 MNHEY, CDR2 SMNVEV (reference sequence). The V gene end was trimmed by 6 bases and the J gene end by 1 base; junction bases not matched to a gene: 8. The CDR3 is CASSLGDSPNTEAFF. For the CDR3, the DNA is TGTGCCAGCAGCCTTGGGGACAGTCCGAACACTGAAGCTTTCTTT.

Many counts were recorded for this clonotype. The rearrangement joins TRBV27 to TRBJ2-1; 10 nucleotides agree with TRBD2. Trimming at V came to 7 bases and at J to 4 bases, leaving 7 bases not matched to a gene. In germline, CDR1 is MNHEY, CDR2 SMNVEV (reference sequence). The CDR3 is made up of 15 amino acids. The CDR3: CASTIAGGSYNEQFF. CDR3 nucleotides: TGTGCCAGCACCATAGCGGGGGGCTCTTACAATGAGCAGTTCTTC.

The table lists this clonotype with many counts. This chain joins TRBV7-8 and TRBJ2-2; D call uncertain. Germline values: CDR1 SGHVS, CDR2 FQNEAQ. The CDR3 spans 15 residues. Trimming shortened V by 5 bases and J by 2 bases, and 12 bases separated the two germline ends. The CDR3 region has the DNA TGTGCCAGCAGCCATTTACAAGTAAACACCGGGGAGCTGTTTTTT. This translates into CASSHLQVNTGELFF.

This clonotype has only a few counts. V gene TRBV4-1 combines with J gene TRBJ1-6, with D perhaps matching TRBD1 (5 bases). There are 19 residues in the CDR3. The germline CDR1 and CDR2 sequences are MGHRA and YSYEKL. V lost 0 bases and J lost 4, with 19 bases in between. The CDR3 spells CASSQDRERDRRYNSPLHF. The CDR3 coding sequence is TGCGCCAGCAGCCAAGATCGCGAAAGGGACCGTCGATATAATTCACCCCTCCACTTT.

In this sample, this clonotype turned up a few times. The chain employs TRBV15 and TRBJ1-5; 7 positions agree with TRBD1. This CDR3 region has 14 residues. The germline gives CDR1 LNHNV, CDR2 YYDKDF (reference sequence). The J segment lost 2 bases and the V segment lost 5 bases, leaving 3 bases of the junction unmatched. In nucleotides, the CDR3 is TGTGCCACCAGCCCTGACAGGGGCAATCAGCCCCAGCATTTT. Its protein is CATSPDRGNQPQHF.

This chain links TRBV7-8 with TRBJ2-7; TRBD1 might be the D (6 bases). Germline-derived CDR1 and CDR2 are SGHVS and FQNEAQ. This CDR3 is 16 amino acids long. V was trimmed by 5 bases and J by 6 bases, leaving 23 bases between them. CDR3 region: CASSVRPTGFESEQYV. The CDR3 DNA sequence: TGTGCCAGCAGCGTACGGCCCACAGGGTTTGAGTCCGAGCAGTACGTC.